This TCR beta chain was profiled in a study of breast tumors, draining lymph nodes, adjacent tissues. Points from the study as a whole: Tumor repertoires ranked between lymph nodes and nontumor tissue in diversity, with V and J gene preferences. Data fit most tumor T cells coming from lymph node, expanding in tumor.

The lymph nodes were axillary draining lymph nodes from breast cancer patients. Using its own MiXCR run on the multiplex PCR reads, TCRdb lists one record per CDR3 protein. This sample carries roughly 130,000 distinct CDR3 sequences, 30% to 35% of them seen once, and the ten largest clones take about 2.5%. V shed 0 bases and J shed 0 bases, with 22 bases lying between them. The CDR3 loop spans 20 amino acids. Germline CDR1 reads SGHDN; CDR2 reads FVKESK. This clonotype has ten or more counts. The antigen remains unidentified. What was sequenced was axillary lymph node tissue. This receptor was obtained from a female donor with breast cancer. Some clones in this sample may be carry-over from other donors' samples. V usage is TRBV14 and J usage is TRBJ2-3; tentative D call: TRBD1 (5 bases). The CDR3 nucleotides are TGTGCCAGCAGCCAAGAAAGAAGGGGTTCCCGGTTGAGAAGCACAGATACGCAGTATTTT. Protein: CASSQERRGSRLRSTDTQYF.